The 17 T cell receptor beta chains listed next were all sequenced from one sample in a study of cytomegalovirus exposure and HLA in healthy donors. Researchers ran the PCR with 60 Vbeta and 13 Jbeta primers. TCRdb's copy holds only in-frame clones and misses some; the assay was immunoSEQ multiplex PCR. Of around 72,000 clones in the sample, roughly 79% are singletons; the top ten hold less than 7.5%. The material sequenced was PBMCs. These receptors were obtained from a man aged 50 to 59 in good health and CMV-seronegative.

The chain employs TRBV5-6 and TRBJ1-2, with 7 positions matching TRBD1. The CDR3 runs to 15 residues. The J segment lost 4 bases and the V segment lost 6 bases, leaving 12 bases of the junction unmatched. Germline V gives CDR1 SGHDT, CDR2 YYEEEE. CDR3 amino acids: CASNDRASRFYGYTF. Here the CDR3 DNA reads TGTGCCAGCAACGACAGGGCCTCCCGTTTCTATGGCTACACCTTC.

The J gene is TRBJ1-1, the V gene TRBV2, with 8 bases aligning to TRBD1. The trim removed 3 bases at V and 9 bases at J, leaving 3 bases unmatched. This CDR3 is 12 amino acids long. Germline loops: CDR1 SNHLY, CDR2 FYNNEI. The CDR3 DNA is TGTGCCAGCAGTGAGAGACAGGGGAAAGCTTTCTTT. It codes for CASSERQGKAFF.

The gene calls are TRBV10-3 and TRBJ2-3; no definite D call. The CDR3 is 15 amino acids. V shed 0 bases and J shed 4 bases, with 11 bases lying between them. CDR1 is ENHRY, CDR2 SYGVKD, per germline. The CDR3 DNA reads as TGTGCCATCAGTGAGTCGACTCGTGGTGCAGATACGCAGTATTTT. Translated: CAISESTRGADTQYF.

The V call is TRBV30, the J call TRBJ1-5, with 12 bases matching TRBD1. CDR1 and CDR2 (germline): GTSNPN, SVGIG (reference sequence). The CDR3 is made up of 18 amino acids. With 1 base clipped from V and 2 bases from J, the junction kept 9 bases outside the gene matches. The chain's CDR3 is CAWSGDRGRSKGNQPQHF. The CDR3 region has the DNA TGTGCCTGGAGTGGGGACAGGGGGCGGTCAAAGGGCAATCAGCCCCAGCATTTT.

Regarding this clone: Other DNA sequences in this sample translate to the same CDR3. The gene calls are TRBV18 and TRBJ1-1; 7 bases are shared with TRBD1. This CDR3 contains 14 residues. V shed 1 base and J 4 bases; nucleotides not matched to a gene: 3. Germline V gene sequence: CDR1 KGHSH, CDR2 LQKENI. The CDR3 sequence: CASSPQGAGTEAFF. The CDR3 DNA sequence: TGTGCCAGCTCACCACAGGGGGCCGGCACTGAAGCTTTCTTT.

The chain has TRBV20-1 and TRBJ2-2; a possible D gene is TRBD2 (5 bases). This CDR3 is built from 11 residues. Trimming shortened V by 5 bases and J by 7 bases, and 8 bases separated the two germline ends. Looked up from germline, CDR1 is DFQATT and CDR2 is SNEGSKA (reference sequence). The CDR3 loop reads CSAVRDGELFF. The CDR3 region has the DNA TGCAGTGCTGTCCGGGACGGGGAGCTGTTTTTT.

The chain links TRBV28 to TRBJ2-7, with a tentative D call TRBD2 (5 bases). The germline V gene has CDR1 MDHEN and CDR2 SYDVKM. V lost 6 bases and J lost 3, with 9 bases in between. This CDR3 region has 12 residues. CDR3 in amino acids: CASSLGVYEQYF. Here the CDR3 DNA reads TGTGCCAGCAGCTTGGGAGTCTACGAGCAGTACTTC.

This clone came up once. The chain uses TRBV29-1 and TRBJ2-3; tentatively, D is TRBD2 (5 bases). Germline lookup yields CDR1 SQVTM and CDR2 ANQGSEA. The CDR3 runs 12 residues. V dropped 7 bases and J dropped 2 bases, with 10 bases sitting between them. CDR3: CSAGDNTDTQYF. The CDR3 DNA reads TGCAGCGCCGGGGATAACACAGATACGCAGTATTTT.

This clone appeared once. DNA for the CDR3: TGTGCCAGCAGCTTGGATCTAGAGACCCAGTACTTC. Residues: CASSLDLETQYF. The chain has TRBV5-4 and TRBJ2-5; D unresolved. Germline V CDR1 and CDR2: SGHNT, YYREEE (reference sequence). Trimming took off 0 bases at V and 4 bases at J, with 4 bases between the two ends. This CDR3 has 12 residues.

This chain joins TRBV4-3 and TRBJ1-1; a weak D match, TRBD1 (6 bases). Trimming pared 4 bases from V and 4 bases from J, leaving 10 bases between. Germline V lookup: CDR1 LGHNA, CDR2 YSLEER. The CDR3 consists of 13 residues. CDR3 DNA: TGCGCCAGCAGCCTAGAACAGGGCACTGAAGCTTTCTTT. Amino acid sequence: CASSLEQGTEAFF.

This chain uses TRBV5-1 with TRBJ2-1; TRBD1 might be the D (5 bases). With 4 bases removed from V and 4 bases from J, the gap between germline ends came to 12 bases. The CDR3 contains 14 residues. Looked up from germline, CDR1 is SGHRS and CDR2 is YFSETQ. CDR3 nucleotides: TGCGCCAGCAGCGGGGCAGGAGCTTACAATGAGCAGTTCTTC. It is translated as CASSGAGAYNEQFF.

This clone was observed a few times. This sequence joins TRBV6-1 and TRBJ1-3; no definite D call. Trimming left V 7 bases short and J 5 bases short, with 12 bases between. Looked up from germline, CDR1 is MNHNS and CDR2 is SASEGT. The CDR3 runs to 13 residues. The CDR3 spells CASIRSVRNTIYF. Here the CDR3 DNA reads TGTGCCAGCATCCGCAGCGTTCGAAACACCATATATTTT.

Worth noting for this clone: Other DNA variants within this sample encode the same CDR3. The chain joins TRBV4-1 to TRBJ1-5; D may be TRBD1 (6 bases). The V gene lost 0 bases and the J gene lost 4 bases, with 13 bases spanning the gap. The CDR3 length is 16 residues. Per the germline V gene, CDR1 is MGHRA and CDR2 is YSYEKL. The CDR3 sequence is CASSQESDRPNQPQHF. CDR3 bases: TGCGCCAGCAGCCAAGAATCCGACAGGCCAAATCAGCCCCAGCATTTT.

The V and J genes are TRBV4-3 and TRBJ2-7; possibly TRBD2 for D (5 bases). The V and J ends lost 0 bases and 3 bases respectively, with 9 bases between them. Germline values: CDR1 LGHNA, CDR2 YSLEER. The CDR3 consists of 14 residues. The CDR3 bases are TGCGCCAGCAGCCAAGAACGGACTCGCTACGAGCAGTACTTC. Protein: CASSQERTRYEQYF.

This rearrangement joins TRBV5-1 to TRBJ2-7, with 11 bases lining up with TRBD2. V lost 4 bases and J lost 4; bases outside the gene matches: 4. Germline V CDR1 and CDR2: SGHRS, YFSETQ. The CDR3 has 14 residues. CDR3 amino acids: CASSPGTSGYEQYF. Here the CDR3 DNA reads TGCGCCAGCAGCCCTGGGACTAGCGGATACGAGCAGTACTTC.

In DNA form, the CDR3 reads TGTGCCAGTAGTATAAGAGGACAGGGAGCCACCTACGAGCAGTACTTC. Translation gives CASSIRGQGATYEQYF. The V gene is TRBV19, the J gene TRBJ2-7; 8 bases are a match to TRBD1. With V trimmed by 2 bases and J by 2 bases, 8 bases remained unmatched. This CDR3 comprises 16 residues. Germline CDR1 and CDR2: LNHDA and SQIVND (reference sequence).

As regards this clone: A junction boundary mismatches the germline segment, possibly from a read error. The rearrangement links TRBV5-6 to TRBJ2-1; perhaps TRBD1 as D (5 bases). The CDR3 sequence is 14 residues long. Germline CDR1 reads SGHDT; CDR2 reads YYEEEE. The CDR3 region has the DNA TGTACCAGCAGCTTGTATCCAGGGTTCGCGTCGCAGTTCTTC. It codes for CTSSLYPGFASQFF.